This T cell receptor beta chain originates from a study of T cell responses to AZD1222 COVID-19 vaccine. In the study overall: Pooled samples include second doses given at about 4 or 12 weeks.

About this clone itself: What it binds is unknown.

Study-level results: Donors in the cohort were predominantly white British and more often female, and clonal diversity was possibly underestimated. Of spike-specific TCRs, nearly half reportedly target regions left unmutated in variants.

Germline CDR1 and CDR2: SEHNR and FQNEAQ (reference sequence). This CDR3 has 16 amino acids. Trimming stripped 5 bases from V and 0 bases from J, with 14 bases between. Measured with immunoSEQ multiplex PCR; TCRdb has only the in-frame clones, and not every one. Counted here are about 130,000 clones, approximately 93% occurring once; the ten biggest clones make up roughly 0.96%. Sequenced material: peripheral blood, taken on day 0 of AZD1222 vaccination. The chain links TRBV7-9 to TRBJ1-3; no firm D call. This receptor was taken from an adult in good health. CDR3 DNA sequence: TGTGCCAGCAGCCCCCCCCGCGGGAGCTCTGGAAACACCATATATTTT. It encodes CASSPPRGSSGNTIYF.